Sequencing of this T cell receptor (beta chain) was carried out in a study of immune evolution from preneoplasia to lung adenocarcinoma. CDR3 length equals 15 residues. Germline CDR1 MGHRA, CDR2 YSYEKL. Between the trimmed V and J ends, which lost 1 base and 2 bases, there was a span of 6 bases. Histologic diagnosis was independently verified by two lung pathologists. Using immunoSEQ multiplex PCR, the repertoire was profiled, and TCRdb retains in-frame clones only, with some absent. Counted here are some 7,200 clones, roughly 80% occurring once; the ten biggest clones make up 18%. The sample comprised FFPE adjacent normal lung tissue. V is TRBV4-1 and J is TRBJ2-6; D gene uncertain. The sequence derives from a person aged 70 to 85 with lung adenocarcinoma. The CDR3 here is CASSQGSTGANVLTF. CDR3 bases: TGCGCCAGCAGCCAAGGGTCCACTGGGGCCAACGTCCTGACTTTC.